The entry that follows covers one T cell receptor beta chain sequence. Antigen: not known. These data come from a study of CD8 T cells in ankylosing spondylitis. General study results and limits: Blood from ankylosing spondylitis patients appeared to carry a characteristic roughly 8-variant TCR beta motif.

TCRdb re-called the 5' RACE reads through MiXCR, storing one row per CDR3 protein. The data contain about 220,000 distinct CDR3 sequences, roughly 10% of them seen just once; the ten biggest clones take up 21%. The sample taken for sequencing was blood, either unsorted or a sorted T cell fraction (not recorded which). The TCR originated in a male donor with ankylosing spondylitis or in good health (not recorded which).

DNA of the CDR3: TGTGCCAGCAGCTTAATTCCGGGGGGGCGAACCGGGGAGCTGTTTTTT. It codes for CASSLIPGGRTGELFF. The J gene is TRBJ2-2, the V gene TRBV7-2; 8 bases are a match to TRBD2. The CDR3 totals 16 residues. V lost 2 bases, J lost 5 bases, and 7 bases stayed unmatched. CDR1 is SGHTA and CDR2 is FQGNSA in the germline V gene.